The 15 T cell receptor beta chains reported below all come from one sample, sequenced in a study of shared clonotypes between healthy human individuals (dated by TCRdb to 2019 to 2021). The library was made by the immunoSEQ multiplex PCR assay. The clones in this table, taken by TCRdb from immuneACCESS, are in-frame only. Not every clone is retained; where verified, under half of the shortfall comes from an unresolved V gene, and the cause of the rest is unknown. This sample lists 650,000 to 800,000 clones; approximately 77% were detected once. Together, the top ten hold roughly 1.8% of the sample. The sample consisted of memory CD4+ T cells sorted from blood. The cell subset or site label for this specimen denotes: CD45RA-negative fraction. The receptors originated from a woman in her 30s in good health.

In this sample, this clone turned up a few times. V and J are TRBV27 and TRBJ2-7, with D perhaps TRBD2 (6 bases). Trimming took off 6 bases at V and 3 bases at J, with 18 bases between the two ends. This CDR3 has 15 amino acids. Germline V gene sequence: CDR1 MNHEY, CDR2 SMNVEV (reference sequence). The CDR3 protein is CASRGGPGKIYEQYF. As DNA, the CDR3 is TGTGCCAGCAGGGGGGGACCGGGAAAAATCTACGAGCAGTACTTC.

The chain couples TRBV18 to TRBJ2-7, with TRBD1 matching 8 bases. After removal of 4 bases from V and 3 bases from J, the junction contained 5 bases not matched to a gene. The CDR3 loop spans 14 amino acids. Germline V gene lookup returns CDR1 KGHSH and CDR2 LQKENI. The DNA for the CDR3 is TGTGCCAGCTCACTACCGGGACAGGACTACGAGCAGTACTTC. Amino acids: CASSLPGQDYEQYF.

This clone was counted a few times. The sample holds other DNA sequences that translate to the same CDR3. The chain couples TRBV5-1 to TRBJ2-7; 7 positions match TRBD2. Looked up from germline, CDR1 is SGHRS and CDR2 is YFSETQ. The CDR3 spans 15 residues. After removal of 2 bases from V and 2 bases from J, the junction contained 7 bases not matched to a gene. The CDR3 spells CASSLGAGETYEQYF. The CDR3 region has the DNA TGCGCCAGCAGCTTAGGGGCGGGAGAGACCTACGAGCAGTACTTC.

V usage is TRBV5-1 and J usage is TRBJ2-7, with D hard to call. The CDR3 is 15 amino acids. The germline V gene encodes CDR1 SGHRS and CDR2 YFSETQ. Between the trimmed V and J ends, which lost 5 bases and 0 bases, there was a span of 15 bases. The DNA for the CDR3 is TGCGCCAGCAGTTTGCTACTTCCCGACTCCTACGAGCAGTACTTC. Translating it yields CASSLLLPDSYEQYF.

There are many counts of this clone. Other DNA sequences in the same sample also yield this CDR3. The V and J genes are TRBV11-2 and TRBJ1-1, with TRBD1 identical over 8 bases. J was trimmed by 1 base and V by 4 bases; bases with no gene match: 5. Looked up from germline, CDR1 is SGHAT and CDR2 is FQNNGV. The CDR3 extends over 15 amino acids. CDR3 coding DNA: TGTGCCAGCAGCTCGTCGGACAGGGCGAACACTGAAGCTTTCTTT. This gives the protein CASSSSDRANTEAFF. The full variable domain, completed using reference TRBV11-2 and TRBJ1-1, is EAGVAQSPRYKIIEKRQSVAFWCNPISGHATLYWYQQILGQGPKLLIQFQNNGVVDDSQLPKDRFSAERLKGVDSTLKIQPAKLEDSAVYLCASSSSDRANTEAFFGQGTRLTVV.

The chain combines TRBV6-1 with TRBJ1-5; no definite D call. The germline CDR1 and CDR2 sequences are MNHNS and SASEGT. Deletions cut 6 bases from V and 0 bases from J, with 12 bases between. The CDR3 totals 15 residues. The CDR3 is CASSDWGYSNQPQHF. CDR3 sequence (DNA): TGTGCCAGCAGCGACTGGGGATATAGCAATCAGCCCCAGCATTTT.

This clone was found a few times. This chain links TRBV28 with TRBJ1-1, with D tentatively TRBD1 (6 bases). Trimming shortened V by 2 bases and J by 2 bases, and 9 bases separated the two germline ends. Germline V CDR1 and CDR2: MDHEN, SYDVKM. The CDR3 length is 14 residues. The CDR3 here is CASSLKGGNTEAFF. The CDR3 DNA sequence: TGTGCCAGCAGTTTAAAAGGGGGTAACACTGAAGCTTTCTTT. Complete variable domain (other parts from reference TRBV28 and TRBJ1-1): DVKVTQSSRYLVKRTGEKVFLECVQDMDHENMFWYRQDPGLGLRLIYFSYDVKMKEKGDIPEGYSVSREKKERFSLILESASTNQTSMYLCASSLKGGNTEAFFGQGTRLTVV.

Note on this clone: This may be a read error: a much more frequent sequence differs by one nucleotide. The rearrangement uses TRBV7-8 and TRBJ2-5; D unclear. This CDR3 comprises 12 residues. CDR1 SGHVS and CDR2 FQNEAQ come from the germline V gene. V was pared by 2 bases and J by 5 bases, with 6 bases between. The CDR3 nucleotides read TGTGCCAGCAGCTTATCCGGGGAGACCCAGTACTTC. Amino acids: CASSLSGETQYF.

This chain uses TRBV30 with TRBJ2-7; TRBD1 is a possible D gene (6 bases). Germline V gene data show CDR1 as GTSNPN and CDR2 as SVGIG (reference sequence). Deletions cut 7 bases from V and 3 bases from J, with 16 bases between. The CDR3 length is 13 residues. Here the CDR3 DNA reads TGTGCCTCTGACAGGATCCACAACTACGAGCAGTACTTC. Protein: CASDRIHNYEQYF.

V usage is TRBV5-5 and J usage is TRBJ1-5; D is perhaps TRBD1 (6 bases). CDR3 length: 13 amino acids. Per germline, CDR1 SGHKS and CDR2 YYEKEE (reference sequence). V was shortened by 4 bases and J by 7 bases, with 12 bases between the two germline ends. CDR3 sequence reads: CASSAQQGQPQHF. DNA of the CDR3: TGTGCCAGCAGCGCCCAACAGGGACAGCCCCAGCATTTT.

This chain uses TRBV5-5 with TRBJ1-5; unclear D gene. Trimming left V 4 bases short and J 4 bases short, with 12 bases between. The CDR3 is 14 amino acids. Germline V CDR1 and CDR2: SGHKS, YYEKEE (reference sequence). The CDR3 region is CASSAAQWNQPQHF. CDR3 nucleotides: TGTGCCAGCAGCGCAGCCCAGTGGAATCAGCCCCAGCATTTT.

The chain has TRBV5-6 and TRBJ2-5; unclear D gene. The CDR3 length is 15 residues. The V end lost 0 bases, the J end lost 0 bases, and 9 bases lay between the germline ends. CDR1 is SGHDT, CDR2 YYEEEE, per germline. DNA of the CDR3: TGTGCCAGCAGCTTGGGGCAGATTAACCAAGAGACCCAGTACTTC. Translating it yields CASSLGQINQETQYF.

The chain joins TRBV5-1 to TRBJ2-2, with TRBD2 identical over 12 bases. Trimming took 4 bases from V and 4 from J; bases not matched to a gene: 2. This CDR3 region has 15 residues. Germline V gives CDR1 SGHRS, CDR2 YFSETQ. The CDR3 nucleotides are TGCGCCAGCAGCGGGGGACTAGCGGGCACCGGGGAGCTGTTTTTT. This codes for CASSGGLAGTGELFF.

This clone has only one observation. The V and J genes are TRBV28 and TRBJ2-3, with 8 bases identical to TRBD1. V trimming: 3 bases; J trimming: 6 bases; junction bases outside the gene matches: 11. The CDR3 is 16 residues long. The germline CDR1 and CDR2 sequences are MDHEN and SYDVKM. The CDR3 DNA reads TGTGCCAGCAGTTTCTCGCTAGCTTACAGGGGGGATACGCAGTATTTT. Its translation is CASSFSLAYRGDTQYF.

This chain joins TRBV28 and TRBJ1-2, with a tentative D call TRBD1 (6 bases). Trimming stripped 6 bases from V and 4 bases from J, with 15 bases between. CDR3 length equals 14 residues. Germline V gene data show CDR1 as MDHEN and CDR2 as SYDVKM. In nucleotides, the CDR3 is TGTGCCAGCAGCCCCGGGCGGGGGCTCTATGGCTACACCTTC. Its protein product is CASSPGRGLYGYTF.